Each of the 28 T cell receptor beta chains below was sequenced from the same sample in a study of neoadjuvant anti-PD-1 for oral cavity cancer. The repertoire was sequenced with immunoSEQ multiplex PCR; TCRdb's copy has only in-frame clones and lacks some. This repertoire shows over 65,000 clones, roughly nine tenths found once; its top ten account for 2.5% to 3%. Time point of the sample: after neoadjuvant nivolumab, at surgical resection. The sample consisted of PBMCs, taken after nivolumab (anti-PD-1) treatment. The receptor set was obtained from a person between 35 and 79 years old with oral cavity squamous cell carcinoma.

The V call is TRBV28, the J call TRBJ1-5, with D perhaps TRBD1 (5 bases). The CDR3 spans 15 residues. Per the germline V gene, CDR1 is MDHEN and CDR2 is SYDVKM. Deletions cut 6 bases from V and 2 bases from J, with 14 bases between. CDR3 nucleotide sequence: TGTGCCAGCAGCAGGAGGGGATGGGGCAATCAGCCCCAGCATTTT. Protein sequence: CASSRRGWGNQPQHF.

The chain uses TRBV19 and TRBJ2-3; a possible D gene is TRBD1 (6 bases). CDR1 LNHDA and CDR2 SQIVND come from the germline V gene (reference sequence). This CDR3 is 14 amino acids long. V lost 3 bases, J lost 2 bases, and 9 bases lay in between. The CDR3 reads CASSIGQFTDTQYF. The CDR3 DNA sequence: TGTGCCAGTAGTATCGGACAGTTCACAGATACGCAGTATTTT.

The chain joins TRBV5-1 to TRBJ2-1; TRBD2 aligns across 11 bases. Unmatched junction bases numbered 15, after V lost 4 bases and J lost 0 bases. This CDR3 is built from 20 residues. Germline V CDR1 and CDR2: SGHRS, YFSETQ. The CDR3 spells CASSTPRGGLADSSYNEQFF. Written as DNA, the CDR3 is TGCGCCAGCAGCACTCCGAGGGGGGGACTAGCGGATAGCTCCTACAATGAGCAGTTCTTC.

The CDR3 loop reads CASSLLRGRYEQYF. CDR3 sequence (DNA): TGTGCCAGCAGCTTACTCCGGGGGCGGTACGAGCAGTACTTC. The chain is built from TRBV7-8 and TRBJ2-7; either TRBD1 or TRBD2 may fit D (6 bases each). The germline CDR1 and CDR2 sequences are SGHVS and FQNEAQ. This CDR3 has 14 amino acids. V was cut by 2 bases and J by 4 bases, with 12 bases left in between.

The count of this clone is one. V and J are TRBV12-5 and TRBJ2-2; TRBD2 aligns across 7 bases. The CDR3 extends over 16 amino acids. Germline CDR1 LGHNT, CDR2 FRNRAP. J was trimmed by 3 bases and V by 3 bases; bases with no gene match: 7. The CDR3 coding sequence is TGTGCTAGTGGTTTAGGGGCGGGAGAGGACACCGGGGAGCTGTTTTTT. Amino acid sequence: CASGLGAGEDTGELFF.

The chain couples TRBV7-6 to TRBJ2-2; D is undetermined. The germline V gene encodes CDR1 SGHVS and CDR2 FNYEAQ. The V end lost 1 base, the J end lost 3 bases, and 9 bases lay between the germline ends. The CDR3 has 15 residues. The CDR3 loop reads CASSLVPTYTGELFF. In DNA form, the CDR3 reads TGTGCCAGCAGCTTAGTACCAACTTACACCGGGGAGCTGTTTTTT.

This clone was detected once. This CDR3 reads CASSLVGYGYTF. The CDR3 coding sequence is TGCGCCAGCAGCTTGGTGGGTTACGGCTACACCTTC. The chain recombines TRBV5-1 with TRBJ1-2, with unresolved D. V shed 0 bases and J shed 8 bases, with 8 bases lying between them. The germline V gene encodes CDR1 SGHRS and CDR2 YFSETQ. CDR3 size: 12 residues.

This chain uses TRBV11-2 with TRBJ2-5; tentative D call: TRBD2 (6 bases). CDR1 is SGHAT, CDR2 FQNNGV, per germline. This CDR3 has 15 residues. V was pared by 4 bases and J by 5 bases, with 17 bases between. CDR3: CASSSRPTSMETQYF. The CDR3 region has the DNA TGTGCCAGCAGCTCCCGCCCCACTAGCATGGAGACCCAGTACTTC.

This chain uses TRBV6-5 with TRBJ1-2, with D unresolved. Germline V CDR1 and CDR2: MNHEY, SVGAGI. The CDR3 loop spans 15 amino acids. The V end lost 4 bases, the J end lost 0 bases, and 12 bases lay between the germline ends. The CDR3 loop is CASSFGRAPNYGYTF. The CDR3 bases are TGTGCCAGCAGTTTTGGGAGGGCACCTAACTATGGCTACACCTTC.

V usage is TRBV28 and J usage is TRBJ1-1; D not certain. V lost 6 bases and J lost 4, with 21 bases in between. CDR3 length: 16 amino acids. CDR1 is MDHEN and CDR2 is SYDVKM in the germline V gene. The CDR3 nucleotides are TGTGCCAGCAGCCCCCCCTACGGTCGCTGGAGCACTGAAGCTTTCTTT. Translated: CASSPPYGRWSTEAFF.

V gene TRBV30 combines with J gene TRBJ1-6; D is ambiguous. Trimming cost V 2 bases and J 7 bases, with 12 bases left between them. This CDR3 spans 14 amino acids. Per the germline V gene, CDR1 is GTSNPN and CDR2 is SVGIG (reference sequence). In DNA form, the CDR3 reads TGTGCCTGGAGTTCGCCCAGCTTCAATTCACCCCTCCACTTT. Residues: CAWSSPSFNSPLHF.

Here the CDR3 reads CASTPGLAYTGELFF. DNA of the CDR3: TGTGCCAGTACCCCCGGACTAGCGTACACCGGGGAGCTGTTTTTT. The genes are TRBV19 and TRBJ2-2; TRBD2 agrees at 9 bases. This CDR3 spans 15 amino acids. The V gene end was trimmed by 7 bases and the J gene end by 3 bases; junction bases not matched to a gene: 6. Germline CDR1 reads LNHDA; CDR2 reads SQIVND (reference sequence).

This chain uses TRBV7-2 with TRBJ2-3; unclear D gene. Germline CDR1 is SGHTA and CDR2 is FQGNSA. The ends were cut back, 2 bases at V and 1 base at J, with 7 bases in the middle. The CDR3 length is 14 residues. For the CDR3, the DNA is TGTGCCAGCAGCTTAAATATCCGCACAGATACGCAGTATTTT. It encodes CASSLNIRTDTQYF. Variable domain in full (rest from reference TRBV7-2 and TRBJ2-3): GAGVSQSPSNKVTEKGKDVELRCDPISGHTALYWYRQSLGQGLEFLIYFQGNSAPDKSGLPSDRFSAERTGGSVSTLTIQRTQQEDSAVYLCASSLNIRTDTQYFGPGTRLTVL.

The chain employs TRBV6-5 and TRBJ2-1, with D tentatively TRBD2 (6 bases). The CDR3 spans 15 residues. Trimming pared 2 bases from V and 9 bases from J, leaving 17 bases between. Germline V gene lookup returns CDR1 MNHEY and CDR2 SVGAGI. Here the CDR3 DNA reads TGTGCCAGCAGTTACGTTGGCTGGCGGGACGGTGAGCAGTTCTTC. Translating it yields CASSYVGWRDGEQFF.

This chain links TRBV2 with TRBJ2-1; the match to TRBD1 covers 10 bases. CDR3 length: 13 amino acids. The germline gives CDR1 SNHLY, CDR2 FYNNEI. The J segment lost 7 bases and the V segment lost 4 bases, leaving 1 base of the junction unmatched. CDR3 coding DNA: TGTGCCAGCAGTGGACAGGGGGCGAATGAGCAGTTCTTC. Its translation: CASSGQGANEQFF.

V usage is TRBV9 and J usage is TRBJ1-5; D might be TRBD1 (5 bases). CDR1 and CDR2 from the germline V gene are SGDLS and YYNGEE. The CDR3 has 16 amino acids. V was pared by 4 bases and J by 3 bases, with 17 bases between. The CDR3 DNA is TGTGCCAGCAGCCCCGGGAGGGGTAGGGACAATCAGCCCCAGCATTTT. Translating gives CASSPGRGRDNQPQHF.

This sequence joins TRBV7-9 and TRBJ1-2; TRBD1 is a possible D gene (6 bases). V lost 1 base to trimming and J lost 7 bases, with 7 bases between them. The CDR3 runs to 12 residues. Germline V lookup: CDR1 SEHNR, CDR2 FQNEAQ (reference sequence). CDR3 sequence: CASSLGGLGYTF. The DNA for the CDR3 is TGTGCCAGCAGCTTAGGGGGGCTTGGCTACACCTTC.

The chain couples TRBV2 to TRBJ2-3; the D is unclear. This CDR3 comprises 11 residues. Between the trimmed V and J ends, which lost 7 bases and 5 bases, there was a span of 7 bases. Germline CDR1 reads SNHLY; CDR2 reads FYNNEI. The CDR3, as DNA: TGTGCCAGCACCAGAGAAGATACGCAGTATTTT. It specifies CASTREDTQYF.

The V and J genes are TRBV4-1 and TRBJ1-1, with TRBD1 matching 7 bases. CDR3 size: 13 residues. V was clipped by 4 bases and J by 11 bases; unmatched bases: 10. Germline V gene sequence: CDR1 MGHRA, CDR2 YSYEKL. CDR3 sequence (DNA): TGCGCCAGCAGCCCAGACGACAGGGCGGGCGCTTTCTTT. It is translated as CASSPDDRAGAFF.

This sequence joins TRBV11-3 and TRBJ2-3; the D gene is possibly TRBD1 (6 bases). Trimming cost V 1 base and J 3 bases, with 14 bases left between them. Germline loops: CDR1 SGHNT, CDR2 YENEEA. This CDR3 comprises 16 residues. This chain's CDR3 is CASSLVWGPKTDTQYF. In DNA form, the CDR3 reads TGTGCCAGCAGCTTAGTGTGGGGGCCGAAAACAGATACGCAGTATTTT.

This chain uses TRBV10-2 with TRBJ2-3, with 13 bases that match TRBD2. The germline V gene encodes CDR1 WSHSY and CDR2 SAAADI. The CDR3 extends over 16 amino acids. The junction had 4 bases not matched to a gene; V was cut back by 4 bases and J by 3 bases. The CDR3 DNA reads TGCGCCAGCAGTGGGACTAGCGGGAGTTGGACAGATACGCAGTATTTT. Residues: CASSGTSGSWTDTQYF.

CDR3 loop: CASSVGEGSYNEQFF. CDR3 nucleotide sequence: TGTGCCAGCAGCGTAGGGGAGGGCTCCTACAATGAGCAGTTCTTC. V gene TRBV9 combines with J gene TRBJ2-1; 7 bases agree with TRBD2. The CDR3 has 15 amino acids. The trim removed 0 bases at V and 0 bases at J, leaving 0 bases unmatched. Germline V gene sequence: CDR1 SGDLS, CDR2 YYNGEE.

The genes are TRBV7-9 and TRBJ1-3; D not certain. V lost 5 bases to trimming and J lost 8 bases, with 10 bases between them. Germline assignment: CDR1 SEHNR and CDR2 FQNEAQ (reference sequence). CDR3 length equals 12 residues. For the CDR3, the DNA is TGTGCCAGCAGCAAGTACGGATACACCATATATTTT. It translates to CASSKYGYTIYF. Full variable domain (missing parts from reference TRBV7-9 and TRBJ1-3): DTGVSQNPRHKITKRGQNVTFRCDPISEHNRLYWYRQTLGQGPEFLTYFQNEAQLEKSRLLSDRFSAERPKGSFSTLEIQRTEQGDSAMYLCASSKYGYTIYFGEGSWLTVV.

The table lists this clone with a few counts. This chain uses TRBV7-3 with TRBJ2-1; 8 positions agree with TRBD2. J lost 6 bases, V lost 5 bases, and 9 bases had no gene match. This CDR3 region has 15 residues. Germline loops: CDR1 SGHTA, CDR2 FQGTGA. Written as DNA, the CDR3 is TGTGCCAGCAGCAGGATGAGCGGGAGTCGCAATGAGCAGTTCTTC. The encoded protein is CASSRMSGSRNEQFF.

The chain joins TRBV4-1 to TRBJ1-1, with unresolved D. This CDR3 region has 18 residues. Germline-derived CDR1 and CDR2 are MGHRA and YSYEKL. Trimming removed 4 bases at V and 0 bases at J, with 21 bases between. The CDR3 DNA is TGCGCCAGCAGCCTACGAACTGGAGTGGCAGCAATGAACACTGAAGCTTTCTTT. This codes for CASSLRTGVAAMNTEAFF.

On this clone: The same CDR3 can be traced to other DNA sequences in this sample. The chain employs TRBV14 and TRBJ2-7, with D perhaps TRBD1 or TRBD2 (5 bases each). This CDR3 region has 13 residues. Germline V gene lookup returns CDR1 SGHDN and CDR2 FVKESK. The ends were cut back, 4 bases at V and 0 bases at J, with 7 bases in the middle. The CDR3 spells CASSRDGSYEQYF. The CDR3 DNA is TGTGCCAGCAGCCGGGACGGCTCCTACGAGCAGTACTTC.

The chain combines TRBV27 with TRBJ1-1, with no clear D. The CDR3 is made up of 13 amino acids. V lost 6 bases and J lost 4, with 12 bases in between. Germline V gene lookup returns CDR1 MNHEY and CDR2 SMNVEV (reference sequence). The DNA for the CDR3 is TGTGCCAGCAGCCACGAGTCGGGCACTGAAGCTTTCTTT. It translates to CASSHESGTEAFF.

The CDR3 loop is CASSQILRQGDAEAFF. In DNA form, the CDR3 reads TGCGCCAGCAGCCAAATTTTGCGGCAGGGGGACGCTGAAGCTTTCTTT. The rearrangement uses TRBV4-1 and TRBJ1-1, with 7 bases fitting TRBD1. Germline V gives CDR1 MGHRA, CDR2 YSYEKL. This CDR3 has 16 amino acids. Germline trimming cut 2 bases from V and 6 bases from J; bases unmatched to any gene: 12.